One and the same sample provided the 2 T cell receptor beta chains below, sequenced in a study of blood T cell repertoires in COVID-19. Libraries were prepared by immunoSEQ multiplex PCR; TCRdb keeps only in-frame clonotypes and omits some of them. Altogether 250,000 to 300,000 clones are present, about 88% being singletons, with the ten largest covering 5% to 8%. Sample: PBMCs or T cells enriched from blood (not recorded which). These receptors were obtained from a woman between 50 and 59 years old who had been exposed to COVID-19.

This sequence joins TRBV6-5 and TRBJ2-3; 11 nucleotides agree with TRBD2. The CDR3 sequence is 15 residues long. V shed 10 bases, J shed 1 base, and the junction held 7 bases outside the gene matches. The V gene's germline CDR1 is MNHEY and CDR2 SVGAGI. The CDR3 DNA is TGTGCCACTGCCTTACTAGCGGGAGGCACAGATACGCAGTATTTT. Translated: CATALLAGGTDTQYF.

The rearrangement joins TRBV28 to TRBJ1-4, with D uncertain. Germline CDR1 and CDR2: MDHEN and SYDVKM. The CDR3 loop spans 14 amino acids. V was pared by 6 bases and J by 0 bases, with 8 bases between. The CDR3 protein is CASRPVATNEKLFF. In DNA, the CDR3 is TGTGCCAGCAGACCGGTGGCAACTAATGAAAAACTGTTTTTT.